The entry that follows covers one TCR beta chain sequence. Its antigen is unidentified. Authors of the study amplified TCR beta CDR3 regions from RNA transcripts. When the TCR CDR3 underwent first-round RT-PCR, the HTBI primer set was used. TCRdb reanalysed the multiplex PCR reads using MiXCR and keeps one entry per CDR3 protein. This table has under 600,000 distinct CDR3 sequences, approximately 15% appearing once. V shed 3 bases and J 7 bases; nucleotides not matched to a gene: 5. There are 14 residues in the CDR3. Subjects with ophthalmopathy showed a Clinical Activity Score no lower than 3, a NOSPECS grade no lower than 4, and a duration shorter than 3 months. 10 ml fresh peripheral blood yielded the PBMCs. This record belongs to a study of T cells in Graves' hyperthyroidism and ophthalmopathy. Study-wide points: Separation of ophthalmopathy from stable hyperthyroidism was achieved by a 13 V-J model.

The chain has TRBV12-3 or TRBV12-4 and TRBJ2-2, with 7 bases identical to TRBD1. The sample comprised blood. This clonotype was sampled from a woman in her thirties or forties with Graves' ophthalmopathy. The CDR3 sequence: CASSFAGGIGELFF. The DNA of the CDR3 is TGTGCCAGCAGTTTCGCAGGGGGTATCGGGGAGCTGTTTTTT.